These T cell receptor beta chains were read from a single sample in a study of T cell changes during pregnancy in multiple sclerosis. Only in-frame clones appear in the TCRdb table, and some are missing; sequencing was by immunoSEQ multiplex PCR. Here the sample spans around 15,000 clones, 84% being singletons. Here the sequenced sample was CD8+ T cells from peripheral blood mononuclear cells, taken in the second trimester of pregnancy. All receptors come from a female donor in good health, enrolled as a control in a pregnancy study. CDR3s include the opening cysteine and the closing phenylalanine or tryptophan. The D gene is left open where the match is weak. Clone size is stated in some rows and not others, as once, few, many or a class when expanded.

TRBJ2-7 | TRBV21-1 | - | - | CASRDIRDRTYEQYF | TGTGCCAGCAGGGACATCCGGGACAGAACCTACGAGCAGTACTTC
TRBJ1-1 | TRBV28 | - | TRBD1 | CASSWPMGQGVTEAFF | TGTGCCAGCAGTTGGCCGATGGGACAGGGTGTCACTGAAGCTTTCTTT
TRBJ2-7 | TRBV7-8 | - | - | CASTPRGADEQYF | TGTGCCAGCACCCCCCGGGGGGCCGACGAGCAGTACTTC
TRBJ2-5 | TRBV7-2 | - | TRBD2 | CASSRTSGPRETQYF | TGTGCCAGCAGCCGGACTAGCGGCCCTCGGGAGACCCAGTACTTC
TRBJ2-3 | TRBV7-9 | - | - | CASIGGGTDTQYF | TGTGCCAGCATAGGGGGGGGCACAGATACGCAGTATTTT
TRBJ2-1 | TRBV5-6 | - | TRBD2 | CASSSGPGGEYNEQFF | TGTGCCAGCAGCTCCGGCCCGGGGGGAGAGTACAATGAGCAGTTCTTC
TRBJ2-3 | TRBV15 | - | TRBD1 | CATSGTGVYTDTQYF | TGTGCCACCAGCGGCACAGGGGTCTACACAGATACGCAGTATTTT
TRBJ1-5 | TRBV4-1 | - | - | CASSISGVDNQPQHF | TGCGCCAGCAGCATCTCAGGGGTTGACAATCAGCCCCAGCATTTT
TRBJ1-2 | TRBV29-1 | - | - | CSAYSTPRAGHGYTF | TGCAGCGCCTACTCCACACCCAGGGCAGGGCATGGCTACACCTTC
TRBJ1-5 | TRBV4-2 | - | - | CASSQGTYEAGQPQHF | TGTGCCAGCAGCCAAGGAACCTACGAAGCGGGACAGCCCCAGCATTTT
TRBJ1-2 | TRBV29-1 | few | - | CSVEGRGYGYTF | TGCAGCGTTGAGGGCAGGGGCTATGGCTACACCTTC
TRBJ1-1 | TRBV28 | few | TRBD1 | CASSLSPPGGYEAFF | TGTGCCAGCAGTTTATCCCCGCCAGGGGGGTATGAAGCTTTCTTT
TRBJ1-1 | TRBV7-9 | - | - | CASSLVEGLNTEAFF | TGTGCCAGCAGCTTAGTTGAGGGTTTGAACACTGAAGCTTTCTTT
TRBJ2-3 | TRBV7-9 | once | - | CASSFLDTSTDTQYF | TGTGCCAGCAGCTTTCTGGACACTAGCACAGATACGCAGTATTTT
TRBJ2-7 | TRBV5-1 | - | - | CASRHGQFYEQYF | TGCGCCAGCAGACATGGACAGTTTTACGAGCAGTACTTC